One sample yielded the 17 T cell receptor beta chains listed below, sequenced in a study of cytomegalovirus exposure and HLA in healthy donors. In the PCR, 60 Vbeta and 13 Jbeta primers were used. Assay used: immunoSEQ multiplex PCR; TCRdb lists only in-frame clones, some missing. This sample carries under 200,000 clones, more than 65% of them seen once, and the ten largest clones take 2.5% to 3.5%. Sequencing was carried out using PBMCs. All receptors derive from a middle-aged woman in good health and CMV-seropositive.

The chain joins TRBV6-1 to TRBJ2-4; D perhaps matches TRBD2 (6 bases). This CDR3 is 15 amino acids long. With 7 bases removed from V and 1 base from J, the gap between germline ends came to 14 bases. The germline CDR1 and CDR2 sequences are MNHNS and SASEGT. The CDR3 DNA reads TGTGCCAGCACTCCTGGGGGGTCCGCCAAAAACATTCAGTACTTC. Its translation is CASTPGGSAKNIQYF.

The genes are TRBV6-4 and TRBJ2-5; TRBD1 is a possible D gene (6 bases). Trimming shortened V by 7 bases and J by 5 bases, and 26 bases separated the two germline ends. CDR3 size: 17 residues. Germline V gene lookup returns CDR1 MRHNA and CDR2 SNTAGT. CDR3 loop: CASTLTRGDTEGETQYF. In DNA form, the CDR3 reads TGTGCCAGCACCCTCACCCGAGGGGACACCGAGGGGGAGACCCAGTACTTC.

CDR3 protein: CASSLPVDREGREQYF. DNA of the CDR3: TGTGCCAGCAGTTTACCCGTAGACCGGGAAGGTCGGGAGCAGTACTTC. This rearrangement joins TRBV28 to TRBJ2-7; D possibly corresponds to TRBD2 (5 bases). This CDR3 has 16 amino acids. Germline assignment: CDR1 MDHEN and CDR2 SYDVKM. V was cut by 2 bases and J by 7 bases, with 21 bases left in between.

The chain combines TRBV19 with TRBJ1-5; TRBD1 matches 9 bases. After removal of 4 bases from V and 2 bases from J, the junction contained 3 bases not matched to a gene. The CDR3 totals 15 residues. In germline, CDR1 is LNHDA, CDR2 SQIVND (reference sequence). CDR3 nucleotides: TGTGCCAGTAGTAGGACAGGGGATGGCAATCAGCCCCAGCATTTT. Residues: CASSRTGDGNQPQHF.

Points on this clone: The sample contains more than one DNA sequence encoding this CDR3. This sequence joins TRBV9 and TRBJ1-2; D might be TRBD1 (5 bases). The ends were cut back, 2 bases at V and 1 base at J, with 6 bases in the middle. The CDR3 has 13 residues. Germline values: CDR1 SGDLS, CDR2 YYNGEE. Here the CDR3 DNA reads TGTGCCAGCAGCGTTCAGGGTAACTATGGCTACACCTTC. Amino acid sequence: CASSVQGNYGYTF.

The rearrangement links TRBV6-5 to TRBJ2-2, with 8 positions matching TRBD1. V was clipped by 6 bases and J by 2 bases; unmatched bases: 5. The CDR3 contains 15 residues. Germline V CDR1 and CDR2: MNHEY, SVGAGI. CDR3 region: CASSLQGGNTGELFF. CDR3 DNA: TGTGCCAGCAGCCTACAGGGGGGAAACACCGGGGAGCTGTTTTTT.

The chain joins TRBV5-1 to TRBJ1-1; tentative D call: TRBD1 (6 bases). The CDR3 spans 14 residues. Germline V gene lookup returns CDR1 SGHRS and CDR2 YFSETQ. V lost 6 bases to trimming and J lost 4 bases, with 16 bases between them. The CDR3 reads CASTRGGGGTEAFF. The CDR3 DNA reads TGCGCCAGCACCCGAGGGGGGGGAGGCACTGAAGCTTTCTTT. Looking up the rest from reference TRBV5-1 and TRBJ1-1 gives the full variable domain: KAGVTQTPRYLIKTRGQQVTLSCSPISGHRSVSWYQQTPGQGLQFLFEYFSETQRNKGNFPGRFSGRQFSNSRSEMNVSTLELGDSALYLCASTRGGGGTEAFFGQGTRLTVV.

This clone was recorded once. The chain carries TRBV4-1 and TRBJ2-7; D not resolved. Germline CDR1 reads MGHRA; CDR2 reads YSYEKL. V lost 0 bases to trimming and J lost 3 bases, with 15 bases between them. The CDR3 loop spans 16 amino acids. The CDR3 region is CASSQDPGTNFYEQYF. Written as DNA, the CDR3 is TGCGCCAGCAGCCAAGACCCAGGAACGAATTTCTACGAGCAGTACTTC.

CDR3 in amino acids: CASSTGTGEAFF. The CDR3 region has the DNA TGTGCCAGCAGCACCGGGACAGGGGAAGCTTTCTTT. V is TRBV6-4 and J is TRBJ1-1; 9 nucleotides line up with TRBD1. Germline CDR1 reads MRHNA; CDR2 reads SNTAGT. The CDR3 runs to 12 residues. V was clipped by 6 bases and J by 8 bases; unmatched bases: 4.

V and J are TRBV28 and TRBJ2-7, with 9 nucleotides matching TRBD1. There are 15 residues in the CDR3. V gave up 3 bases and J gave up 1 base; unmatched junction bases: 4. Germline V gene sequence: CDR1 MDHEN, CDR2 SYDVKM. This CDR3 reads CASSFSGTGSYEQYF. In nucleotides, the CDR3 is TGTGCCAGCAGTTTCTCCGGGACAGGGTCCTACGAGCAGTACTTC.

The DNA for the CDR3 is TGTGCCAGCAGCTTAGCACGGATAGCGGGACCTACGCAGTATTTT. Protein product: CASSLARIAGPTQYF. The chain employs TRBV7-2 and TRBJ2-3; 8 bases fit TRBD2. The V gene end was trimmed by 0 bases and the J gene end by 8 bases; junction bases not matched to a gene: 7. The length of the CDR3 is 15 residues. Germline V lookup: CDR1 SGHTA, CDR2 FQGNSA.

V and J are TRBV7-9 and TRBJ2-3; 8 bases are a match to TRBD2. CDR1 SEHNR and CDR2 FQNEAQ come from the germline V gene (reference sequence). Losses at the gene ends were 0 bases for V and 4 bases for J; bases not matched to a gene: 6. There are 16 residues in the CDR3. CDR3 coding DNA: TGTGCCAGCAGCTTAGCCCGGGGGGGCCCATCAGATACGCAGTATTTT. This sequence encodes CASSLARGGPSDTQYF.

The chain uses TRBV7-3 and TRBJ1-2; D perhaps matches TRBD1 (6 bases). Germline assignment: CDR1 SGHTA and CDR2 FQGTGA. This CDR3 is 15 amino acids long. Trimming took off 0 bases at V and 3 bases at J, with 11 bases between the two ends. CDR3 sequence (DNA): TGTGCCAGCAGCTTAACGCCACGGACAGACTATGGCTACACCTTC. Translating it yields CASSLTPRTDYGYTF. Combining the CDR3 with reference TRBV7-3 and TRBJ1-2 gives the whole variable domain GAGVSQTPSNKVTEKGKYVELRCDPISGHTALYWYRQSLGQGPEFLIYFQGTGAADDSGLPNDRFFAVRPEGSVSTLKIQRTERGDSAVYLCASSLTPRTDYGYTFGSGTRLTVV.

The chain uses TRBV6-5 and TRBJ2-5; D perhaps matches TRBD1 (5 bases). The germline V and J ends were trimmed by 2 bases and 5 bases, with 9 bases remaining between them. The CDR3 spans 13 residues. Germline V gene lookup returns CDR1 MNHEY and CDR2 SVGAGI. The CDR3 sequence is CASSYQGWETQYF. CDR3 DNA sequence: TGTGCCAGCAGTTACCAGGGCTGGGAGACCCAGTACTTC.

The gene calls are TRBV6-6 and TRBJ1-5, with 7 bases fitting TRBD1. This CDR3 is built from 15 residues. Germline CDR1 and CDR2: MNHNY and SVGAGI (reference sequence). V shed 4 bases, J shed 1 base, and the junction held 4 bases outside the gene matches. Here the CDR3 reads CASSWGQTSNQPQHF. The DNA of the CDR3 is TGTGCCAGCAGTTGGGGACAGACCAGCAATCAGCCCCAGCATTTT.

The chain combines TRBV12-5 with TRBJ2-1, with 8 positions matching TRBD2. Germline V lookup: CDR1 LGHNT, CDR2 FRNRAP. The CDR3 totals 17 residues. Losses at the gene ends were 3 bases for V and 5 bases for J; bases not matched to a gene: 12. For the CDR3, the DNA is TGTGCTAGTGGTTTCCCCCCCCGGACTAGCTTCAACAATGAGCAGTTCTTC. Amino acids: CASGFPPRTSFNNEQFF.

Details on this clone: One junction end does not reproduce the germline sequence, and a read error may be involved. The rearrangement joins TRBV9 to TRBJ2-1; D unresolved. This CDR3 spans 12 amino acids. Germline V gene lookup returns CDR1 SGDLS and CDR2 YYNGEE. The CDR3 loop reads CASSVSFNEQFF. The CDR3 DNA reads TGTGCCAGCAGCGTCTCCTTCAATGAGCAGTTCTTC.